This T cell receptor (beta chain) stems from a study of tumor T cells in aggressive B-cell lymphoma. Profiling relied on immunoSEQ multiplex PCR, and the TCRdb table lists in-frame clones only, not all of them. The repertoire includes about 7,400 clones, approximately 83% of them detected once, and about 5.5% sits in the top ten. Germline-derived CDR1 and CDR2 are SNHLY and FYNNEI. The V segment lost 3 bases and the J segment 5 bases; nucleotides outside the gene matches: 11. The CDR3 covers 16 residues. V gene TRBV2 combines with J gene TRBJ2-7, with 9 bases fitting TRBD2. Sequences were obtained from tumor tissue. This clonotype originated in an adult with diffuse large B cell lymphoma. The CDR3 nucleotides are TGTGCCAGCAGTGACATCTTAGCGGGAGTCGGAAACGAGCAGTACTTC. Translation gives CASSDILAGVGNEQYF.